This T cell receptor beta chain was sequenced in a study of T cells in Graves' hyperthyroidism and ophthalmopathy. As for the study in general: Peripheral blood samples were taken at initial diagnosis, prior to any treatment.

Investigators excluded patients with uncontrolled infection, other autoimmune disease, pregnancy or lactation. Diagnoses were established using clinical symptoms, serum thyroxine and TRAb, thyroid ultrasound and orbital computed tomography. RNA transcripts provided the source from which TCR beta CDR3 regions were amplified. A set of HTBI primers served as the primers for a first-round RT-PCR of the TCR CDR3. MiXCR was run by TCRdb on the multiplex PCR reads, yielding one entry per CDR3 protein. The sample holds more than 550,000 distinct CDR3 sequences, 17% seen once. CDR1 is MRHNA, CDR2 SNTAGT, per germline. CDR3 length: 13 residues. Trimming took off 6 bases at V and 7 bases at J, with 15 bases between the two ends. The sample holds a few counts of this clonotype.

The clonotype originates from a man in his forties or fifties with Graves' hyperthyroidism. This rearrangement joins TRBV6-4 to TRBJ1-2, with D perhaps TRBD1 (6 bases). The sample consisted of blood. CDR3 region: CASSPTGRAGYTF. The CDR3 nucleotides are TGTGCCAGCAGCCCTACAGGGCGCGCTGGCTACACCTTC.